The source of this T cell receptor beta chain is a study of blood T cell repertoires in COVID-19. Trimming left V 4 bases short and J 0 bases short, with 7 bases between. Germline values: CDR1 MNHEY, CDR2 SVGEGT. This CDR3 spans 15 amino acids. In the original analysis: Amplification with reference gene primers provided the estimates of nucleated cell counts. Assay used: immunoSEQ multiplex PCR; TCRdb lists only in-frame clones, some missing. The D gene and trimming were derived from the DNA, and the V and J assignments and clone size from that table. The sample contains fewer than 100,000 clones, about 82% of which appear only once.

The TCR sequence derives from a man aged 45 to 65 with COVID-19, enrolled during active disease. Sequencing was carried out using peripheral blood. The chain is built from TRBV6-2 or TRBV6-3 and TRBJ2-6; no firm D call. The CDR3 DNA reads as TGTGCCAGCAGTTCCCCCTTCTCTGGGGCCAACGTCCTGACTTTC. It codes for CASSSPFSGANVLTF.